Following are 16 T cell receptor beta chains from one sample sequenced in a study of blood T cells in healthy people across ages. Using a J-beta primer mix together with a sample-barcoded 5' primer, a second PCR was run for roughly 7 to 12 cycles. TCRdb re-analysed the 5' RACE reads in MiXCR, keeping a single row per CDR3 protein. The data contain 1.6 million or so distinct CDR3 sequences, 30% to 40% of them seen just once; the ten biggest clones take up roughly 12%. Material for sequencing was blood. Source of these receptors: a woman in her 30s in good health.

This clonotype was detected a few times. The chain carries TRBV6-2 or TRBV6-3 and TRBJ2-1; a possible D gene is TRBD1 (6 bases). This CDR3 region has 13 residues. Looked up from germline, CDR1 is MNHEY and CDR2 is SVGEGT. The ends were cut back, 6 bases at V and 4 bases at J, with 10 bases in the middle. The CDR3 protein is CASRGGPYNEQFF. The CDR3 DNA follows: TGTGCCAGCAGAGGGGGACCATACAATGAGCAGTTCTTC.

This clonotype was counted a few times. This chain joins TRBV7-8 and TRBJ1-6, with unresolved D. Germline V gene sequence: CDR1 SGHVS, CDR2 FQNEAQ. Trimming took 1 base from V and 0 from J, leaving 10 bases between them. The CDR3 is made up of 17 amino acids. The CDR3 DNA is TGTGCCAGCAGCTTAGTTGTCGGAGGCTCCTATAATTCACCCCTCCACTTT. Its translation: CASSLVVGGSYNSPLHF.

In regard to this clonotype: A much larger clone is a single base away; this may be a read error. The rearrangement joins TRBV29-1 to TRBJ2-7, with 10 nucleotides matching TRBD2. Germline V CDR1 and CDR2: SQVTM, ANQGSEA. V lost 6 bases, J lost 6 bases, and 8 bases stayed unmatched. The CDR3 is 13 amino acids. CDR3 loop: CSVLAGVTCEQYF. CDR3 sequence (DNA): TGCAGCGTCCTAGCGGGAGTGACCTGCGAGCAGTACTTC.

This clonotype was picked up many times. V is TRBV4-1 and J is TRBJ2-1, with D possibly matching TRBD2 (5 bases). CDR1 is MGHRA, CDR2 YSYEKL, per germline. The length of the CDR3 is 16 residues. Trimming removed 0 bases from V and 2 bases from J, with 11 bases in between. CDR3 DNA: TGCGCCAGCAGCCAAGAATTAGCGCCGACCTACAATGAGCAGTTCTTC. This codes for CASSQELAPTYNEQFF.

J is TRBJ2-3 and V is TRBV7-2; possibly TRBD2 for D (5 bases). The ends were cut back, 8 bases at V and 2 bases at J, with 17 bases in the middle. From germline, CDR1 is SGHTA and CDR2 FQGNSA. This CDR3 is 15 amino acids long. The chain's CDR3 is CASGSTRVSTDTQYF. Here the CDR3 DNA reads TGTGCCAGCGGCTCCACTAGGGTATCCACAGATACGCAGTATTTT.

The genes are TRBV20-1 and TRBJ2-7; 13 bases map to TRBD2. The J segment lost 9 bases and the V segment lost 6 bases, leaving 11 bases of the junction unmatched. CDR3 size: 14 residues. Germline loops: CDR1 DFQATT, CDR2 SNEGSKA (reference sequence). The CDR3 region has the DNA TGCAGTGCGGATCCCGGACTAGCGGGAGAGGGGCAGTACTTC. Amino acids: CSADPGLAGEGQYF.

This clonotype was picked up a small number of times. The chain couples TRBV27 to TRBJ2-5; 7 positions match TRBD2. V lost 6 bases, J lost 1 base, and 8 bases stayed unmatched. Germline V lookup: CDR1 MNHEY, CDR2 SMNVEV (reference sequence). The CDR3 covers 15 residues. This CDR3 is CASSQAGFVQETQYF. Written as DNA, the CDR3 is TGTGCCAGCAGCCAAGCGGGGTTCGTCCAAGAGACCCAGTACTTC.

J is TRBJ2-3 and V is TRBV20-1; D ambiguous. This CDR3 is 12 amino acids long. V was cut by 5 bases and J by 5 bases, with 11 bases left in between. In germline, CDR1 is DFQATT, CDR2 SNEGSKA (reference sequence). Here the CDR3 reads CSARRLVDTQYF. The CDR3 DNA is TGCAGTGCTCGACGTCTGGTAGATACGCAGTATTTT.

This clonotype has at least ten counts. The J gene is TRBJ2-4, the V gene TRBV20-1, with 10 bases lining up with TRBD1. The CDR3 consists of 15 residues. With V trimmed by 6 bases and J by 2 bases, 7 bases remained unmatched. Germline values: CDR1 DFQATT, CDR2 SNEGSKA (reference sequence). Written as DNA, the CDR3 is TGCAGTGCGGTGACAGGGGGCAGGCCCAAAAACATTCAGTACTTC. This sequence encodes CSAVTGGRPKNIQYF.

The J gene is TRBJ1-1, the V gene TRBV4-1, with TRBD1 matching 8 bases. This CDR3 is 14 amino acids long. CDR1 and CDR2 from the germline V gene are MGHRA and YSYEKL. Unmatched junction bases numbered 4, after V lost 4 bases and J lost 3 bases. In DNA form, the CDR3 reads TGCGCCAGCAGCCGACCGACAGGGGACACTGAAGCTTTCTTT. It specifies CASSRPTGDTEAFF.

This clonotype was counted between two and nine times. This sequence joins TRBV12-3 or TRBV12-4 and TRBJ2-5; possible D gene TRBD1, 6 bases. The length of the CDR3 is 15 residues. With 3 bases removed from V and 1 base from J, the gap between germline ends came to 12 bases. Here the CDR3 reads CASSFNTGIQETQYF. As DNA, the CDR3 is TGTGCCAGCAGTTTTAATACAGGGATCCAAGAGACCCAGTACTTC.

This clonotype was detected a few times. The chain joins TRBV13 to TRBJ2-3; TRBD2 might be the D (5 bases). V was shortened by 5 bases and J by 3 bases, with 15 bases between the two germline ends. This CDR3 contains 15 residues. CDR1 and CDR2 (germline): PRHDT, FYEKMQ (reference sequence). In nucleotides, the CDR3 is TGTGCCAGCAGCCGAGCGGAGAGGAGGACAGATACGCAGTATTTT. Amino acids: CASSRAERRTDTQYF.

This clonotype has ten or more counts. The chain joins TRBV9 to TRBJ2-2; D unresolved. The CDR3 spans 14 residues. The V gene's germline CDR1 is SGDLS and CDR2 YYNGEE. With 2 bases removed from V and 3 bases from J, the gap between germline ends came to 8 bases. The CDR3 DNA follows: TGTGCCAGCAGCGTTGGACGAGACACCGGGGAGCTGTTTTTT. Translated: CASSVGRDTGELFF.

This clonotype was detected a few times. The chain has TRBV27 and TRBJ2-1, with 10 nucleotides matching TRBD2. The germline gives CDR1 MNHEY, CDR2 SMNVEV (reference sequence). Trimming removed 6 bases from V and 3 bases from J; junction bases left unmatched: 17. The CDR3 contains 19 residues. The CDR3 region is CASSLLAGGRLLNYNEQFF. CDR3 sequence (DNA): TGTGCCAGCAGCCTTTTAGCGGGAGGACGACTCCTGAACTACAATGAGCAGTTCTTC.

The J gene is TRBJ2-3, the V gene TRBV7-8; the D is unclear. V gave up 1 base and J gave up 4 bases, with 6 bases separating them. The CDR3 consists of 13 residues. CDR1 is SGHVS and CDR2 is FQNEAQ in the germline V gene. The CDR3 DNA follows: TGTGCCAGCAGCTTAGACTGGGCAGATACGCAGTATTTT. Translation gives CASSLDWADTQYF.

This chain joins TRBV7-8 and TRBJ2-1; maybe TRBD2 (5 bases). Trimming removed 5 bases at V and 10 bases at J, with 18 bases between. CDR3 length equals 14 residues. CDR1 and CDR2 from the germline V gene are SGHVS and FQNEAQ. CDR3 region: CASSLLSSGGEQFF. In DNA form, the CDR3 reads TGTGCCAGCAGCCTACTTTCCAGCGGAGGCGAGCAGTTCTTC.